The TCR beta chain under discussion was sequenced for a study of blood T cell repertoires in COVID-19. Study-level information: The study drew acute and convalescent COVID-19 samples from the United States, Italy and Spain.

Original methodology: Cell counts per sample came from amplifying reference gene primers. Produced via immunoSEQ multiplex PCR; TCRdb's table is partial and in-frame only. The V and J calls and the clone size are those of that table, but D and trimming were determined from the DNA. Found here are 200,000 to 300,000 clones, about 70% of them singletons; the top ten hold about 3.5%. The CDR3 sequence is 12 residues long. Trimming shortened V by 5 bases and J by 9 bases, and 11 bases separated the two germline ends. Germline values: CDR1 MNHEY, CDR2 SVGEGT. The sample was peripheral blood. V usage is TRBV6-2 or TRBV6-3 and J usage is TRBJ2-1; a weak D match, TRBD2 (6 bases). This clonotype originated in an elderly woman with acute or convalescent COVID-19. The CDR3 spells CASSPRRGEQFF. The CDR3 coding sequence is TGTGCCAGCAGTCCACGGCGGGGTGAGCAGTTCTTC.